The 12 T cell receptor beta chains below come from one sample, sequenced in a study of vaccination and CD4 T cells after COVID-19. Treatment given: approximately nine-day PBMC culture with coronavirus spike peptide pools or control peptides (ViraFEST assay). The Oncomine TCR Beta short-read assay generated sequence data from the DNA of cultured CD4+ T cells. TCRdb redid the calling of the PCR reads with MiXCR, one entry per CDR3 protein. The table lists approximately 15,000 distinct CDR3 sequences, about half of them singletons. For these receptors, no antigen is known. The sequenced sample was CD4+ T cells from blood, cultured in vitro. These receptor sequences come from a human donor who had recovered from COVID-19.

The J gene is TRBJ2-1, the V gene TRBV20-1, with a tentative D call TRBD2 (7 bases). The ends were cut back, 3 bases at V and 9 bases at J, with 15 bases in the middle. The CDR3 length is 13 residues. Germline assignment: CDR1 DFQATT and CDR2 SNEGSKA (reference sequence). CDR3 sequence (DNA): TGCAGTGCTAGGGGATGGGGGGGCATTGAGCAGTTCTTC. This sequence encodes CSARGWGGIEQFF.

The chain combines TRBV7-2 with TRBJ1-1; TRBD1 matches 7 bases. The CDR3 loop spans 14 amino acids. V gave up 6 bases and J gave up 6 bases; unmatched junction bases: 10. The V gene's germline CDR1 is SGHTA and CDR2 FQGNSA. The CDR3, as DNA: TGTGCCAGCAGGCCCTACGACAGGGCTTCTGAAGCTTTCTTT. It specifies CASRPYDRASEAFF.

This clonotype was observed a handful of times. J is TRBJ1-1 and V is TRBV7-2; D unresolved. Between the trimmed V and J ends, which lost 5 bases and 5 bases, there was a span of 18 bases. This CDR3 is built from 15 residues. Germline loops: CDR1 SGHTA, CDR2 FQGNSA. As DNA, the CDR3 is TGTGCCAGCAGCCCCTTCGGCGCAGGCGGTACTGAAGCTTTCTTT. Translation: CASSPFGAGGTEAFF.

The chain joins TRBV6-1 to TRBJ2-2; 8 bases agree with TRBD1. Germline loops: CDR1 MNHNS, CDR2 SASEGT. With 6 bases clipped from V and 6 bases from J, the junction kept 6 bases outside the gene matches. The CDR3 covers 14 residues. The CDR3 DNA reads as TGTGCCAGCAGAAGACAGGGGTGGGCCGGGGAGCTGTTTTTT. The encoded protein is CASRRQGWAGELFF.

V usage is TRBV5-6 and J usage is TRBJ1-1; no firm D call. This CDR3 is 12 amino acids long. Trimming cost V 7 bases and J 0 bases, with 7 bases left between them. Per germline, CDR1 SGHDT and CDR2 YYEEEE. CDR3 residues: CASWTVNTEAFF. For the CDR3, the DNA is TGTGCCAGCTGGACGGTGAACACTGAAGCTTTCTTT.

The chain couples TRBV5-1 to TRBJ2-3; D is perhaps TRBD2 (6 bases). This CDR3 has 12 amino acids. The V and J ends lost 4 bases and 9 bases respectively, with 12 bases between them. Germline values: CDR1 SGHRS, CDR2 YFSETQ. CDR3 amino acids: CASSASEGTQYF. CDR3 nucleotides: TGCGCCAGCAGCGCGTCGGAGGGGACGCAGTATTTT. Using reference TRBV5-1 and TRBJ2-3 for the parts outside the CDR3, the full variable domain is KAGVTQTPRYLIKTRGQQVTLSCSPISGHRSVSWYQQTPGQGLQFLFEYFSETQRNKGNFPGRFSGRQFSNSRSEMNVSTLELGDSALYLCASSASEGTQYFGPGTRLTVL.

V usage is TRBV6-2 or TRBV6-3 and J usage is TRBJ1-5; TRBD1 agrees at 9 bases. The CDR3 has 15 residues. V lost 5 bases, J lost 6 bases, and 8 bases stayed unmatched. Germline-derived CDR1 and CDR2 are MNHEY and SVGEGT. CDR3 DNA: TGTGCCAGCAGTCCCCCCGGGACAGGGTCTCAGCCCCAGCATTTT. As protein: CASSPPGTGSQPQHF.

The chain combines TRBV27 with TRBJ1-5; 7 bases line up with TRBD1. Germline CDR1 and CDR2: MNHEY and SMNVEV (reference sequence). V dropped 5 bases and J dropped 7; count of bases not matched to a gene: 11. The CDR3 has 15 amino acids. CDR3 sequence (DNA): TGTGCCAGCAGTATGACAGGGCGGTCGGAGCAGCCCCAGCATTTT. Translation gives CASSMTGRSEQPQHF.

The rearrangement links TRBV19 to TRBJ2-3; the D call may be TRBD1 or TRBD2 (5 bases each). Germline V gene data show CDR1 as LNHDA and CDR2 as SQIVND (reference sequence). Between the trimmed V and J ends, which lost 3 bases and 2 bases, there was a span of 12 bases. The CDR3 contains 15 residues. CDR3 loop: CASSIGGFTTDTQYF. For the CDR3, the DNA is TGTGCCAGTAGTATTGGGGGTTTCACCACAGATACGCAGTATTTT.

The chain carries TRBV6-1 and TRBJ1-2; the D is unclear. The germline gives CDR1 MNHNS, CDR2 SASEGT. This CDR3 has 13 amino acids. Deletions cut 3 bases from V and 4 bases from J, with 9 bases between. CDR3 sequence reads: CASSDSISYGYTF. The CDR3 DNA sequence: TGTGCCAGCAGTGACAGCATAAGCTATGGCTACACCTTC.

The chain employs TRBV20-1 and TRBJ1-1; D gene uncertain. Deletions cut 1 base from V and 5 bases from J, with 11 bases between. Per germline, CDR1 DFQATT and CDR2 SNEGSKA (reference sequence). The CDR3 is made up of 13 amino acids. CDR3 in amino acids: CSARGEPLTEAFF. The CDR3 DNA is TGCAGTGCTAGAGGGGAGCCCTTGACTGAAGCTTTCTTT.

The genes are TRBV30 and TRBJ2-3; 7 bases are shared with TRBD1. The germline V gene has CDR1 GTSNPN and CDR2 SVGIG (reference sequence). The CDR3 covers 15 residues. The trim removed 3 bases at V and 0 bases at J, leaving 6 bases unmatched. CDR3 loop: CAWRSTGKSTDTQYF. DNA of the CDR3: TGTGCCTGGAGGTCGACAGGGAAAAGCACAGATACGCAGTATTTT.